The source of this T cell receptor beta chain is a study of T cells after yellow fever vaccination. Study results and limitations: The secondary response was weaker but peaked faster, day 5 versus 15. Most primary-vaccination clones recurred post-booster (more than 95% CD4, roughly 91% CD8). Overlap between CD4 and CD8 compartments was detected for a small share of clonotypes.

CDR3 length: 15 residues. Per the germline V gene, CDR1 is SGHTA and CDR2 is FQGNSA. The V and J ends lost 0 bases and 4 bases, in that order; junction bases with no gene match: 2. A word on this clonotype: Its antigen is unidentified.

TCRdb passed the 5' RACE reads through MiXCR, listing each CDR3 protein once. The table has under 500,000 distinct CDR3 sequences, around 20% seen once. This receptor was identified in a man between 18 and 29 years old who received the YFV17D yellow fever vaccine. This material consisted of PBMCs, taken before the yellow fever booster vaccination. The genes are TRBV7-2 and TRBJ2-3; TRBD1 matches at 9 bases. The CDR3 coding sequence is TGTGCCAGCAGCTTAGCTGGGGACAGGGCAGATACGCAGTATTTT. As protein: CASSLAGDRADTQYF. Together with reference TRBV7-2 and TRBJ2-3, the CDR3 gives the full variable domain: GAGVSQSPSNKVTEKGKDVELRCDPISGHTALYWYRQSLGQGLEFLIYFQGNSAPDKSGLPSDRFSAERTGGSVSTLTIQRTQQEDSAVYLCASSLAGDRADTQYFGPGTRLTVL.